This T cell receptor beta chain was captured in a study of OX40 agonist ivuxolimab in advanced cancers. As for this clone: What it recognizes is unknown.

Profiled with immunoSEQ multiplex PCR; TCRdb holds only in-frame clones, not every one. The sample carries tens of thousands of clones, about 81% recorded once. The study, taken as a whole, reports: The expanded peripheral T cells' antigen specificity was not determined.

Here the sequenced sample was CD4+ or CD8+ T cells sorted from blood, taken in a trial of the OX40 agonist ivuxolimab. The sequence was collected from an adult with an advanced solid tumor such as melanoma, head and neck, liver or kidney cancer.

In DNA, the CDR3 is TGTGCCAGCAGCCAATTCCAGGGAGACTTCACCGGGGAGCTGTTTTTT. This sequence encodes CASSQFQGDFTGELFF. The chain recombines TRBV11-3 with TRBJ2-2; either TRBD1 or TRBD2 may fit D (5 bases each). Germline-derived CDR1 and CDR2 are SGHNT and YENEEA. Trimming stripped 5 bases from V and 4 bases from J, with 17 bases between. The CDR3 totals 16 residues. Supplemented by reference TRBV11-3 and TRBJ2-2, the full variable domain reads EAGVVQSPRYKIIEKKQPVAFWCNPISGHNTLYWYLQNLGQGPELLIRYENEEAVDDSQLPKDRFSAERLKGVDSTLKIQPAELGDSAVYLCASSQFQGDFTGELFFGEGSRLTVL.